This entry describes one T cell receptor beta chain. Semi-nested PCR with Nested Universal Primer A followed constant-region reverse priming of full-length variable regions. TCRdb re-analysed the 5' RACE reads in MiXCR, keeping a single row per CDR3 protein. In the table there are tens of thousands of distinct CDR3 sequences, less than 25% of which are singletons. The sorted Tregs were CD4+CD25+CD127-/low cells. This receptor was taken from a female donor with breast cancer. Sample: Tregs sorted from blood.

This CDR3 reads CASTKQSVLTPYNEQFF. CDR3 sequence (DNA): TGTGCCAGCACCAAGCAGTCTGTTTTAACCCCCTACAATGAGCAGTTCTTC. The V call is TRBV6-1, the J call TRBJ2-1; no reliable D call. Trimming stripped 7 bases from V and 2 bases from J, with 21 bases between. There are 17 residues in the CDR3. Per germline, CDR1 MNHNS and CDR2 SASEGT.